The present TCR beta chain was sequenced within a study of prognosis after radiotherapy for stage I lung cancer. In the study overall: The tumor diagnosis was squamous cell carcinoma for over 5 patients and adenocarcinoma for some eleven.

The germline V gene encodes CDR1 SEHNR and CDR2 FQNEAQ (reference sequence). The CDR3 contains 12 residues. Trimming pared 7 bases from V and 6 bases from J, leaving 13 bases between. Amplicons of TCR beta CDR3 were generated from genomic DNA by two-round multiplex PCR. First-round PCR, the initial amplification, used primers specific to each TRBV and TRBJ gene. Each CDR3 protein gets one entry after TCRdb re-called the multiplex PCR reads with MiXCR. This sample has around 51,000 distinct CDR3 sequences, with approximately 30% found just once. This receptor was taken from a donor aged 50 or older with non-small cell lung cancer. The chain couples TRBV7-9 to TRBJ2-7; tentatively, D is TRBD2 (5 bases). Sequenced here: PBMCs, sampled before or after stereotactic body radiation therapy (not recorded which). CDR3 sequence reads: CASTEGLGEQYF. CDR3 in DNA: TGTGCCAGCACCGAAGGACTGGGCGAGCAGTACTTC.